The 31 T cell receptor beta chains given below trace back to one sample, sequenced in a study of T cells after yellow fever vaccination (dated by TCRdb to the late 2010s). Library preparation employed 5' RACE. TCRdb lists the instrument as Illumina HiSeq 2500. The public reads were run again by TCRdb, first through fastp at Q25 and then through MiXCR, and only productive beta chains were kept. Merged by CDR3 protein, the rows form single entries marked with the most common genes and DNA. The sample yields about 360,000 distinct CDR3 sequences; approximately 6% were counted once. The top ten hold over 12% of the sample. Explained via the paper, the treatment or condition label denotes: live attenuated yellow fever vaccine strain. Sequencing used PBMCs, obtained 5 days after the yellow fever booster vaccination. The receptors were gathered from a man between 25 and 39 years old who received the YFV17D yellow fever vaccine.

V and J are TRBV18 and TRBJ1-5; a possible D gene is TRBD1 (6 bases). Per the germline V gene, CDR1 is KGHSH and CDR2 is LQKENI. Trimming removed 2 bases from V and 2 bases from J, with 10 bases in between. The CDR3 is made up of 15 amino acids. CDR3 DNA: TGTGCCAGCTCACCAGGGGGCAGGGGCAATCAGCCCCAGCATTTT. Encoded protein: CASSPGGRGNQPQHF.

The rearrangement joins TRBV6-4 to TRBJ2-2; no clear D gene. CDR1 MRHNA and CDR2 SNTAGT come from the germline V gene. Trimming stripped 8 bases from V and 2 bases from J, with 12 bases between. This CDR3 comprises 14 residues. The CDR3 spells CASARESNTGELFF. CDR3 nucleotide sequence: TGTGCCAGCGCACGAGAATCTAACACCGGGGAGCTGTTTTTT.

There are many counts of this clonotype. This chain joins TRBV5-1 and TRBJ2-7; 7 positions agree with TRBD2. This CDR3 is 15 amino acids long. In germline, CDR1 is SGHRS, CDR2 YFSETQ. Trimming took 0 bases from V and 0 from J; bases not matched to a gene: 3. CDR3 in DNA: TGCGCCAGCAGCTTGGATCGCGGGAGCTCCTACGAGCAGTACTTC. It specifies CASSLDRGSSYEQYF.

The chain employs TRBV6-2 or TRBV6-3 and TRBJ2-3; 7 nucleotides line up with TRBD1. V lost 2 bases and J lost 0; bases outside the gene matches: 8. Germline CDR1 and CDR2: MNHEY and SVGEGT. The CDR3 sequence is 17 residues long. The CDR3 reads CASSYRRTGASTDTQYF. CDR3 sequence (DNA): TGTGCCAGCAGTTACCGACGGACAGGAGCGAGCACAGATACGCAGTATTTT.

This clonotype was detected many times. The V gene is TRBV10-3, the J gene TRBJ2-5; D remains ambiguous. CDR3 length: 13 residues. Trimming took 5 bases from V and 3 from J, leaving 10 bases between them. Germline V gene lookup returns CDR1 ENHRY and CDR2 SYGVKD. The CDR3 loop reads CAISNYREETQYF. CDR3 DNA: TGTGCCATCAGTAACTATAGGGAAGAGACCCAGTACTTC.

This chain joins TRBV25-1 and TRBJ2-1, with a tentative D call TRBD1 (6 bases). This CDR3 region has 16 residues. The germline CDR1 and CDR2 sequences are MGHDK and SYGVNS. Trimming took off 1 base at V and 9 bases at J, with 19 bases between the two ends. The CDR3 nucleotides read TGTGCCAGCAGTGAATCAGGCAGGGGAAGTTCCAGTGAGCAGTTCTTC. It is translated as CASSESGRGSSSEQFF.

A note on this clonotype: Without the conserved terminal phenylalanine or tryptophan, this CDR3 likely stems from a read error. It is unclear where the CDR3 begins or ends on the DNA, so no DNA is shown, and the CDR3 is as TCRdb lists it. The rearrangement uses TRBV29-1 and TRBJ2-1; the D call TRBD1 from the table was never checked on the DNA. 11 amino acids form the CDR3, both terminal residues included. Germline V CDR1 and CDR2: SQVTM, ANQGSEA. The CDR3: CSVAGTGGPLV.

Remarks on this clonotype: A much more abundant neighbour one base away suggests this may be a read error. The rearrangement joins TRBV20-1 to TRBJ2-1, with TRBD1 matching over 11 bases. The germline V gene encodes CDR1 DFQATT and CDR2 SNEGSKA (reference sequence). The CDR3 is made up of 16 amino acids. In nucleotides, the CDR3 is TGCTGTGCTAGAGAGACCGGGACAGGGGGAATCAATGAGCAGTTCTTC. Translation: CCARETGTGGINEQFF.

The chain joins TRBV7-3 to TRBJ2-5; a possible D gene is TRBD1 (6 bases). Germline CDR1 and CDR2: SGHTA and FQGTGA. V gave up 4 bases and J gave up 2 bases, with 8 bases separating them. This CDR3 has 13 amino acids. This CDR3 reads CASSSDRQETQYF. The CDR3 bases are TGTGCCAGCAGCTCCGACAGGCAAGAGACCCAGTACTTC.

This rearrangement joins TRBV12-5 to TRBJ2-3, with D maybe TRBD2 (6 bases). The germline gives CDR1 LGHNT, CDR2 FRNRAP. The CDR3 sequence is 18 residues long. In DNA, the CDR3 is TGTGCCAGCAGTTTGAAGGATCGGACTACCTCTAGCACAGATACGCAGTATTTT. Its translation: CASSLKDRTTSSTDTQYF. Drawing the rest from reference TRBV12-5 and TRBJ2-3, the complete variable domain is DARVTQTPRHKVTEMGQEVTMRCQPILGHNTVFWYRQTMMQGLELLAYFRNRAPLDDSGMPKDRFSAEMPDATLATLKIQPSEPRDSAVYFCASSLKDRTTSSTDTQYFGPGTRLTVL.

This clonotype was counted at least ten times. The rearrangement joins TRBV15 to TRBJ2-1; TRBD2 agrees at 7 bases. Trimming removed 0 bases from V and 2 bases from J; junction bases left unmatched: 7. CDR3 length: 17 residues. Germline CDR1 reads LNHNV; CDR2 reads YYDKDF (reference sequence). The chain's CDR3 is CATSRDQAGATYNEQFF. The CDR3 DNA reads as TGTGCCACCAGCAGAGATCAGGCGGGAGCAACCTACAATGAGCAGTTCTTC.

This clonotype was observed many times. The chain is built from TRBV10-3 and TRBJ2-5; D is perhaps TRBD2 (7 bases). This CDR3 comprises 16 residues. CDR1 and CDR2 (germline): ENHRY, SYGVKD. V lost 7 bases and J 1 base, leaving 19 bases between the germline ends. The CDR3 DNA is TGTGCCATCACTTCTGACCGGGGGGCTAGCCAAGAGACCCAGTACTTC. Translation: CAITSDRGASQETQYF.

This clonotype occurred many times. The V gene is TRBV6-2 or TRBV6-3, the J gene TRBJ2-5; D call uncertain. V lost 1 base and J lost 5, with 2 bases in between. The CDR3 runs 11 residues. CDR1 MNHEY and CDR2 SVGEGT come from the germline V gene. Written as DNA, the CDR3 is TGTGCCAGCAGTTACTTCGAGACCCAGTACTTC. It is translated as CASSYFETQYF.

This clonotype was observed a handful of times. This sequence joins TRBV20-1 and TRBJ2-3; 10 bases fit TRBD2. Germline CDR1 and CDR2: DFQATT and SNEGSKA (reference sequence). The CDR3 runs to 22 residues. V gave up 5 bases and J gave up 0 bases; unmatched junction bases: 26. CDR3 sequence (DNA): TGCAGTGCTCTATCAACCCCGATGGATTGGACTAGCGGATCTACTAGCACAGATACGCAGTATTTT. Its protein product is CSALSTPMDWTSGSTSTDTQYF.

This chain links TRBV2 with TRBJ2-7; the match to TRBD1 covers 12 bases. V was pared by 5 bases and J by 3 bases, with 5 bases of the junction left unmatched. The CDR3 contains 15 residues. Germline loops: CDR1 SNHLY, CDR2 FYNNEI. DNA of the CDR3: TGTGCCAGCAGTACCGGGGACAGGGGGCTCTACGAGCAGTACTTC. Its translation is CASSTGDRGLYEQYF.

This chain uses TRBV20-1 with TRBJ2-1; D ambiguous. Trimming cost V 6 bases and J 3 bases, with 15 bases left between them. Per germline, CDR1 DFQATT and CDR2 SNEGSKA (reference sequence). The CDR3 length is 14 residues. The CDR3 DNA is TGCAGTGCCGTTACTGGGGTGAACTACAATGAGCAGTTCTTC. Its protein product is CSAVTGVNYNEQFF.

V and J are TRBV15 and TRBJ2-3, with TRBD2 matching 9 bases. Germline CDR1 reads LNHNV; CDR2 reads YYDKDF (reference sequence). V shed 5 bases and J 5 bases; nucleotides not matched to a gene: 14. The CDR3 is 17 residues long. The CDR3: CATSPRSGGRARDTQYF. The CDR3 coding sequence is TGTGCCACCAGCCCACGTTCCGGCGGGAGGGCCAGAGATACGCAGTATTTT.

The chain recombines TRBV15 with TRBJ2-7; D not resolved. Trimming removed 1 base from V and 0 bases from J, with 10 bases in between. CDR3 size: 15 residues. Looked up from germline, CDR1 is LNHNV and CDR2 is YYDKDF (reference sequence). The CDR3 DNA sequence: TGTGCCACCAGCAGAGGTTCGGGCTACTCCTACGAGCAGTACTTC. Its protein product is CATSRGSGYSYEQYF.

This chain links TRBV21-1 with TRBJ2-7. TRBV21-1 corresponds to a pseudogene. This CDR3 comprises 15 residues. CDR3 sequence: CASSKGRQGPYEQYF. CDR3 DNA sequence: TGTGCCAGCAGCAAGGGTCGACAGGGCCCCTACGAGCAGTACTTC.

This clonotype was detected a few times. This sequence joins TRBV20-1 and TRBJ1-2, with a weak D call TRBD1 (5 bases). CDR3 length equals 14 residues. The V gene lost 3 bases and the J gene lost 8 bases, with 19 bases spanning the gap. Germline CDR1 reads DFQATT; CDR2 reads SNEGSKA (reference sequence). CDR3 DNA: TGCAGTGCTAGGGGCAGGCCGGGGCCAGGAGGCTACACCTTC. Its translation is CSARGRPGPGGYTF.

This clonotype was seen a few times. The chain links TRBV23-1 to TRBJ2-7; D gene unclear. TRBV23-1 belongs to the ORF category, with a function that is uncertain. Deletions cut 6 bases from V and 3 bases from J, with 15 bases between. CDR3 size: 14 residues. In nucleotides, the CDR3 is TGCGCCAGCAGCCCGGACGGCGGCCGCTACGAGCAGTACTTC. Protein: CASSPDGGRYEQYF.

This clonotype was observed at least ten times. This chain uses TRBV19 with TRBJ2-1; TRBD2 aligns across 13 bases. The CDR3 consists of 16 residues. CDR1 is LNHDA, CDR2 SQIVND, per germline (reference sequence). The ends lost 3 bases at V and 8 bases at J; junction bases unmatched: 7. The CDR3, as DNA: TGTGCCAGTAGTATCCGTAGACTAGCGGGAGGCGATGAGCAGTTCTTC. Protein sequence: CASSIRRLAGGDEQFF.

About this clonotype: The junction departs from germline at one end; a sequencing error may be responsible. The gene calls are TRBV20-1 and TRBJ2-7, with D hard to call. Germline loops: CDR1 DFQATT, CDR2 SNEGSKA (reference sequence). The CDR3 spans 12 residues. The CDR3 DNA sequence: TGCAGTGCTAGAGGTTACGAGTACGAGCGGTACTTC. Translation gives CSARGYEYERYF.

This clonotype was picked up many times. The chain employs TRBV9 and TRBJ1-2; 7 bases fit TRBD1. This CDR3 comprises 13 residues. Germline CDR1 SGDLS, CDR2 YYNGEE. The ends lost 0 bases at V and 12 bases at J; junction bases unmatched: 8. The CDR3 nucleotides are TGTGCCAGCAGCGTAGGAGACAGGGATATGCACACCTTC. Its translation: CASSVGDRDMHTF.

This clonotype was counted a few times. The chain recombines TRBV20-1 with TRBJ1-4, with 10 nucleotides matching TRBD1. V gave up 7 bases and J gave up 7 bases; unmatched junction bases: 9. CDR3 length: 14 amino acids. Germline CDR1 DFQATT, CDR2 SNEGSKA (reference sequence). CDR3 nucleotide sequence: TGCAGTGTAGTCGACAGGGGGCGCTTTGAAAAACTGTTTTTT. Protein: CSVVDRGRFEKLFF.

This clonotype has at least ten counts. V and J are TRBV5-1 and TRBJ2-2, with no clear D. Per germline, CDR1 SGHRS and CDR2 YFSETQ. The ends were cut back, 3 bases at V and 5 bases at J, with 5 bases in the middle. The CDR3 totals 12 residues. The CDR3 DNA sequence: TGCGCCAGCAGCTGGGAAACCGGGGAGCTGTTTTTT. Residues: CASSWETGELFF. Using reference TRBV5-1 and TRBJ2-2 for the parts outside the CDR3, the full variable domain is KAGVTQTPRYLIKTRGQQVTLSCSPISGHRSVSWYQQTPGQGLQFLFEYFSETQRNKGNFPGRFSGRQFSNSRSEMNVSTLELGDSALYLCASSWETGELFFGEGSRLTVL.

This clonotype showed up many times. The chain is built from TRBV30 and TRBJ1-5; the D gene is possibly TRBD1 (6 bases). Trimming left V 1 base short and J 5 bases short, with 9 bases between. Looked up from germline, CDR1 is GTSNPN and CDR2 is SVGIG (reference sequence). The CDR3 has 13 amino acids. CDR3 DNA sequence: TGTGCCTGGAGTGGACAGGTTTATCAGCCCCAGCATTTT. Its translation is CAWSGQVYQPQHF. Full variable domain (missing parts from reference TRBV30 and TRBJ1-5): SQTIHQWPATLVQPVGSPLSLECTVEGTSNPNLYWYRQAAGRGLQLLFYSVGIGQISSEVPQNLSASRPQDRQFILSSKKLLLSDSGFYLCAWSGQVYQPQHFGDGTRLSIL.

This clonotype appeared a few times. The rearrangement uses TRBV12-3 or TRBV12-4 and TRBJ2-5, with 7 nucleotides matching TRBD1. V shed 2 bases, J shed 0 bases, and the junction held 6 bases outside the gene matches. This CDR3 spans 16 amino acids. The CDR3 region is CASSLRGQWYQETQYF. DNA for the CDR3: TGTGCCAGCAGTTTAAGGGGGCAGTGGTACCAAGAGACCCAGTACTTC.

This clonotype was picked up many times. In DNA form, the CDR3 reads TGTGCCAGCAGTAGCGGGAGCCAGCCCCAGCATTTT. This sequence encodes CASSSGSQPQHF. The chain links TRBV6-6 to TRBJ1-5; no definite D call. The V end was cut by 5 bases, the J end by 7 bases, with 9 bases between. CDR1 is MNHNY, CDR2 SVGAGI, per germline (reference sequence). This CDR3 contains 12 residues.

This clonotype was detected many times. This chain links TRBV28 with TRBJ2-2; TRBD1 might be the D (6 bases). Germline V CDR1 and CDR2: MDHEN, SYDVKM. Trimming shortened V by 3 bases and J by 3 bases, and 20 bases separated the two germline ends. CDR3 length: 18 residues. This CDR3 is CASSFQPRGRGYTGELFF. The CDR3 DNA reads TGTGCCAGCAGTTTCCAACCCAGGGGTCGTGGGTACACCGGGGAGCTGTTTTTT.

The chain recombines TRBV7-2 with TRBJ2-1; TRBD2 aligns across 7 bases. V dropped 5 bases and J dropped 9; count of bases not matched to a gene: 13. This CDR3 contains 15 residues. Germline CDR1 reads SGHTA; CDR2 reads FQGNSA. CDR3 in amino acids: CASSLEGGSTIEQFF. CDR3 in DNA: TGTGCCAGCAGCCTAGAGGGCGGGAGTACGATTGAGCAGTTCTTC. Variable domain in full (rest from reference TRBV7-2 and TRBJ2-1): GAGVSQSPSNKVTEKGKDVELRCDPISGHTALYWYRQSLGQGLEFLIYFQGNSAPDKSGLPSDRFSAERTGGSVSTLTIQRTQQEDSAVYLCASSLEGGSTIEQFFGPGTRLTVL.